This T cell receptor (beta chain) appears in the sequencing data of a study of beta chain features in type 1 diabetes. The wider study: The patient and healthy donor groups were comparable for age, gender and cell yields. Taken together, all samples contributed 107,917,701 examined sorted cells.

This CDR3 has 15 amino acids. V trimming: 9 bases; J trimming: 0 bases; junction bases outside the gene matches: 5. The germline CDR1 and CDR2 sequences are SGHNT and YYREEE (reference sequence). For this clone: Its specificity is not known.

Expressed TCRB transcripts were sequenced because the isolated RNA had all been reverse transcribed beforehand. TCRdb's copy holds only in-frame clones and misses some; the assay was immunoSEQ multiplex PCR. This sample has some 900,000 clones, with 15% to 20% found just once. General study results and limits: Possibly, sequencing cDNA over-represented cells that had high TCR expression levels. More deletions and fewer insertions at VDJ junctions were seen in type 1 diabetes patients.

The chain has TRBV5-4 and TRBJ2-1, with 11 positions matching TRBD2. Sample: naive CD4+ T cells from blood. The receptor was isolated from a woman aged 18-30 years in good health. This CDR3 is CATRLAGSSYNEQFF. For the CDR3, the DNA is TGTGCCACCAGACTAGCGGGGAGCTCCTACAATGAGCAGTTCTTC.